A single sample gave rise to the 20 T cell receptor beta chains below, sequenced in a study of Tregs in tolerant kidney transplant recipients. The repertoire was sequenced with immunoSEQ multiplex PCR; TCRdb's copy has only in-frame clones and lacks some. The sample contains about 68,000 clones, 84% of which appear only once. Sequenced input: CD4+ T cells from blood. Receptors were obtained from a human donor in good health.

The V gene is TRBV4-3, the J gene TRBJ1-1; D is ambiguous. Germline CDR1 LGHNA, CDR2 YSLEER. The CDR3 is 14 amino acids. V lost 0 bases to trimming and J lost 5 bases, with 10 bases between them. In nucleotides, the CDR3 is TGCGCCAGCAGCCAAGATCTTCGACTTACTGAAGCTTTCTTT. It translates to CASSQDLRLTEAFF.

The chain combines TRBV30 with TRBJ2-4; D is unresolved. The germline V and J ends were trimmed by 1 base and 8 bases, with 18 bases remaining between them. The CDR3 has 15 amino acids. Germline V gene sequence: CDR1 GTSNPN, CDR2 SVGIG (reference sequence). CDR3 coding DNA: TGTGCCTGGAGTGCCGGTATCAGGACGTTTGACATTCAGTACTTC. It encodes CAWSAGIRTFDIQYF.

This clone came up once. V is TRBV5-1 and J is TRBJ2-3; 12 bases match TRBD1. V trimming: 1 base; J trimming: 4 bases; junction bases outside the gene matches: 4. The CDR3 has 16 amino acids. From germline, CDR1 is SGHRS and CDR2 YFSETQ. As DNA, the CDR3 is TGCGCCAGCAGCTTGCTGGGACAGGGGGCCGCAGATACGCAGTATTTT. Translation: CASSLLGQGAADTQYF.

The rearrangement uses TRBV15 and TRBJ2-3, with 8 bases aligning to TRBD2. Trimming cost V 1 base and J 6 bases; bases outside gene matches: 0. From germline, CDR1 is LNHNV and CDR2 YYDKDF (reference sequence). This CDR3 contains 13 residues. The CDR3 loop reads CATSRAGGDTQYF. CDR3 sequence (DNA): TGTGCCACCAGCAGAGCGGGAGGGGATACGCAGTATTTT.

The chain has TRBV11-2 and TRBJ1-5, with D maybe TRBD1 (6 bases). V was clipped by 5 bases and J by 7 bases, with 12 bases between them. CDR1 and CDR2 (germline): SGHAT, FQNNGV. The CDR3 runs 13 residues. DNA of the CDR3: TGTGCCAGCAGCCAGGACAGAGACCAGCCCCAGCATTTT. Protein product: CASSQDRDQPQHF.

The J gene is TRBJ2-7, the V gene TRBV7-9, with D unclear. CDR1 is SEHNR, CDR2 FQNEAQ, per germline (reference sequence). The CDR3 totals 14 residues. V was shortened by 5 bases and J by 6 bases, with 17 bases between the two germline ends. CDR3 sequence reads: CASSRAGGLLEQYF. CDR3 sequence (DNA): TGTGCCAGCAGCCGTGCTGGTGGGCTGCTCGAGCAGTACTTC.

The gene calls are TRBV21-1 and TRBJ2-6; the D call of TRBD2 is as the table states it, not checked on the DNA. TRBV21-1 is an annotated pseudogene. This CDR3 region has 13 residues. The CDR3 loop is CASSKAGGGVLTF. For the CDR3, the DNA is TGTGCCAGCAGCAAAGCGGGGGGTGGGGTCCTGACTTTC.

The rearrangement uses TRBV7-3 and TRBJ2-1; D is tentatively TRBD1 or TRBD2 (6 bases each). Germline-derived CDR1 and CDR2 are SGHTA and FQGTGA. This CDR3 is built from 17 residues. The germline V and J ends were trimmed by 2 bases and 0 bases, with 14 bases remaining between them. The CDR3 loop is CASSLLGGPSSYNEQFF. In DNA form, the CDR3 reads TGTGCCAGCAGCTTATTGGGGGGCCCGAGCTCCTACAATGAGCAGTTCTTC.

The chain is built from TRBV2 and TRBJ2-7; D not certain. V shed 2 bases and J shed 4 bases, with 6 bases lying between them. The germline gives CDR1 SNHLY, CDR2 FYNNEI. The CDR3 consists of 12 residues. The CDR3 is CASSELGYEQYF. The CDR3 DNA reads as TGTGCCAGCAGTGAACTCGGTTACGAGCAGTACTTC.

In its sample, this clone was seen once. The chain couples TRBV15 to TRBJ1-2; 8 nucleotides line up with TRBD1. Germline trimming cut 0 bases from V and 8 bases from J; bases unmatched to any gene: 5. CDR1 and CDR2 from the germline V gene are LNHNV and YYDKDF (reference sequence). CDR3 length equals 14 residues. CDR3 DNA sequence: TGTGCCACCAGCAGAGACCCGACAGGGGAAGGCTACACCTTC. This encodes CATSRDPTGEGYTF.

The chain is built from TRBV6-4 and TRBJ2-1; D is undetermined. The germline V gene has CDR1 MRHNA and CDR2 SNTAGT. This CDR3 comprises 13 residues. Trimming stripped 8 bases from V and 7 bases from J, with 15 bases between. The CDR3: CASPGPGLNEQFF. The CDR3 coding sequence is TGTGCCAGCCCAGGACCGGGCCTTAATGAGCAGTTCTTC.

The rearrangement links TRBV5-1 to TRBJ2-2; D might be TRBD2 (6 bases). The CDR3 extends over 14 amino acids. The germline V gene encodes CDR1 SGHRS and CDR2 YFSETQ. V was shortened by 4 bases and J by 6 bases, with 13 bases between the two germline ends. Here the CDR3 reads CASSPGDLPGELFF. The CDR3, as DNA: TGCGCCAGCAGCCCGGGAGACTTACCCGGGGAGCTGTTTTTT.

The chain carries TRBV6-6 and TRBJ1-2, with 8 bases matching TRBD1. Germline V gene lookup returns CDR1 MNHNY and CDR2 SVGAGI (reference sequence). The CDR3 spans 12 residues. V shed 9 bases, J shed 2 bases, and the junction held 2 bases outside the gene matches. CDR3 nucleotide sequence: TGTGCCAGTCAGGGGGCCAACTATGGCTACACCTTC. Its translation: CASQGANYGYTF.

V usage is TRBV11-2 and J usage is TRBJ2-7; the D gene is possibly TRBD2 (5 bases). Germline V gives CDR1 SGHAT, CDR2 FQNNGV. The CDR3 is 14 residues long. Trimming removed 1 base from V and 5 bases from J, with 12 bases in between. CDR3 sequence reads: CASSLVGVDDEQYF. The CDR3 DNA reads as TGTGCCAGCAGCTTAGTCGGGGTTGACGACGAGCAGTACTTC.

This chain links TRBV7-9 with TRBJ2-3, with no clear D. V was cut by 4 bases and J by 3 bases, with 14 bases left in between. Germline lookup yields CDR1 SEHNR and CDR2 FQNEAQ (reference sequence). CDR3 size: 15 residues. CDR3 nucleotides: TGTGCCAGCAGCTCAGGTTGGAAGCAGACAGATACGCAGTATTTT. Protein: CASSSGWKQTDTQYF.

CDR3 in amino acids: CASSHDSSGANVLTF. The CDR3 coding sequence is TGTGCCAGTAGTCATGATAGCTCTGGGGCCAACGTCCTGACTTTC. J is TRBJ2-6 and V is TRBV19; no reliable D call. This CDR3 region has 15 residues. Per germline, CDR1 LNHDA and CDR2 SQIVND (reference sequence). V gave up 5 bases and J gave up 0 bases, with 8 bases separating them.

Of note for this clone: One junction end disagrees with the germline gene, perhaps due to a read error. The sample contains more than one DNA sequence encoding this CDR3. The V and J genes are TRBV6-1 and TRBJ1-5; weak D call: TRBD1 (6 bases). The CDR3 is 17 residues long. CDR1 MNHNS and CDR2 SASEGT come from the germline V gene. The DNA of the CDR3 is TGTGCCAGCAGTGAATGGGGGGCGGCAGATAGACCTCAGCCCCAGCACTTT. This translates into CASSEWGAADRPQPQHF.

Of note for this clone: The same CDR3 can be traced to other DNA sequences in this sample. This chain links TRBV5-1 with TRBJ1-1, with TRBD1 as a possible D gene (5 bases). From germline, CDR1 is SGHRS and CDR2 YFSETQ. The CDR3 is 13 amino acids. Trimming left V 4 bases short and J 1 base short, with 8 bases between. CDR3 DNA sequence: TGCGCCAGCAGCCTAGACAGGAACACTGAAGCTTTCTTT. This encodes CASSLDRNTEAFF.

In DNA, the CDR3 is TGTGCCAGCAGCTCTAAGCGGGAGGGCCTATTTGAGCAGTTCTTC. Residues: CASSSKREGLFEQFF. This chain connects TRBV5-4 to TRBJ2-1; 10 bases match TRBD2. Trimming at V came to 3 bases and at J to 9 bases, leaving 9 bases not matched to a gene. CDR1 is SGHNT and CDR2 is YYREEE in the germline V gene (reference sequence). The CDR3 contains 15 residues.

The chain carries TRBV27 and TRBJ2-3; the match to TRBD2 covers 10 bases. CDR3 length: 17 amino acids. Germline V gene data show CDR1 as MNHEY and CDR2 as SMNVEV (reference sequence). J lost 6 bases, V lost 5 bases, and 14 bases had no gene match. CDR3 in amino acids: CASSQTGVAGGRDTQYF. CDR3 coding DNA: TGTGCCAGCAGTCAGACCGGGGTAGCGGGGGGTAGGGATACGCAGTATTTT.